Sequencing of this T cell receptor (beta chain) was carried out in a study of PD-L1 blockade in urothelial cancer (TCRdb year 2017). Turning to the overall study: Every patient began therapy at some point between 2013 and 2015 and was given atezolizumab 1,200 mg intravenously every 3 weeks. Patients had an ECOG performance status of 0 or 1 and had received between 0 and 3 prior chemotherapy regimens. Blood samples gave a median of roughly 150,000 T cells and approximately 81,000 unique TCRs, with a median clonality of roughly 0.081. Durable clinical benefit was defined as a progression-free survival longer than 6 months, and TCR features were additionally tested against progression-free survival and overall survival. Pretreatment tumor samples and matched peripheral blood, collected serially before and after atezolizumab treatment, underwent TCR sequencing. About 85% of the roughly 30 patients were males with bladder-origin urothelial cancer, and about 60% of the roughly 29 reported a prior smoking history. Durable clinical benefit was achieved by nine patients and was not achieved by 20 patients. In the same patients who had TCR sequencing, pretreatment tumors also underwent whole exome sequencing and RNA sequencing. Blood samples were analyzed at 3 weeks after treatment start (second dose) and at 6 weeks after treatment start. Pretreatment blood TCR-seq was available for about 27 patients, at least one posttreatment blood collection was obtained for around 25 patients, and tumor TCR-seq was available for around 25 patients. The study, an exploratory multi-omic analysis, examined somatic, immune and clinical correlates of response to PD-L1 blockade with atezolizumab in urothelial cancer.

To estimate absolute template abundance from read counts, synthetic TCR analog templates were spiked into each PCR. The immunoSEQ assay was used to amplify TCRbeta CDR3 regions from genomic DNA with bias-controlled V and J gene primers. Rearranged TCRbeta segments were sequenced at approximately 20X coverage. In the paper's pipeline: Sequencing errors were corrected by clustering and CDR3s were annotated against IMGT to assign V, D and J genes. Only productive TCRbeta rearrangements were used in downstream analyses, excluding out-of-frame or stop-codon sequences. Clonality was computed as one minus Shannon entropy normalized by the log of the number of unique productive sequences. Fisher's exact test with Benjamini-Hochberg correction, using a cutoff of adjusted p below 0.01, was how clones that differed between time points or between blood and tumor were identified. TCRdb stores this immuneACCESS table with in-frame sequences only. Part of the clones is absent; in the studies checked, under half of the shortfall reflects unresolved V genes, and no reason is known for the rest. V and J calls and clone size come straight from that table; D and trimming were deduced from the DNA. This sample is represented by 40,000 to 60,000 clones; 79% of them were singletons. Of the sample, roughly a tenth falls within the top ten clones.

What the work shows at the level of the full study, not this receptor alone: Because of the small sample size (n ≈ 31) and the many exploratory analyses performed, the results are intended to be regarded as hypothesis-generating. At 3 weeks after the start of treatment, tumor-associated TCR clones in peripheral blood had expanded more in patients with durable benefit (n of about 20, p = 0.022). Improved progression-free and overall survival was associated with having pretreatment peripheral blood TCR clonality below the median.

Explained via the paper, the time point label denotes: pretreatment peripheral blood. A cohort of 30 or so patients with locally advanced or metastatic urothelial carcinoma, treated at Memorial Sloan Kettering on a trial protocol, was included. Peripheral blood mononuclear cells were collected pretreatment and during treatment, with between 1 and 8 total time points per patient. The Qiagen DNeasy Blood extraction kit was used to purify genomic DNA from total PBMCs and from tumor samples. PBMCs were collected pretreatment and during treatment, and were isolated and stored as previously described. As to this clone: No cognate antigen has been identified for it. No clone much larger than this one lies a single base away; base qualities are absent.

V and J lose 3 bases and 0 bases, and a span of 9 bases separates them. The cysteine opens and the phenylalanine closes a CDR3 of 14 amino acids. Here the CDR3 DNA is all that survives: 42 bases in frame from base 1. CDR1 SGHAT and CDR2 FQNNGV are derived from the germline V gene. This TCR was sampled from a man aged 65 to 85 with urothelial cancer. The V and J segments used are TRBV11-2 and TRBJ2-7, with a weak D call of TRBD2 (5 bases match). The source material was PBMCs, sampled around atezolizumab (anti-PD-L1) treatment. The nucleotide sequence is given as TGTGCCAGCAGCTTGAATGACTACTCCTACGAGCAGTACTTC. It specifies CASSLNDYSYEQYF.